These T cell receptor beta chains were read from a single sample in a study of CD8+ T cells in alopecia areata. The table came from immunoSEQ multiplex PCR; TCRdb's copy has only in-frame clones and leaves some out. Among about 97,000 clones listed, around 45% were seen once. Sequencing input: CD4+ T cells sorted from blood. These receptors all stem from a human donor with alopecia areata. The CDR3 runs from the conserved cysteine through the conserved F or W. Fields, in order: J gene, clone size, V gene, D gene, CDR3 DNA, CDR3 protein. The D gene is left open where the match is weak. Expanded clones get a size class; other rows say once, few or many, or leave the size out.

j_gene: TRBJ2-2; abundance: NA; v_gene: TRBV27; d_gene: NA; CDR3nt: TGTGCCAGCAGCCGCCCGACAGGGACTGGGGAGCTGTTTTTT; CDR3aa: CASSRPTGTGELFF
j_gene: TRBJ1-2; abundance: once; v_gene: TRBV5-6; d_gene: TRBD1; CDR3nt: TGTGCCAGCAGCTTGAGACAGGGTGACGGCTACACCTTC; CDR3aa: CASSLRQGDGYTF
j_gene: TRBJ2-2; abundance: NA; v_gene: TRBV11-2; d_gene: TRBD1; CDR3nt: TGTGCCAGCAGCTTGACAGGGATGAACACCGGGGAGCTGTTTTTT; CDR3aa: CASSLTGMNTGELFF
j_gene: TRBJ2-5; abundance: NA; v_gene: TRBV30; d_gene: NA; CDR3nt: TGTGCCTGTACGATTGGGGGTCGAAGGTACTTC; CDR3aa: CACTIGGRRYF
j_gene: TRBJ1-6; abundance: many; v_gene: TRBV14; d_gene: NA; CDR3nt: TGTGCCAGCAGCCAAGTAGACAGGAGGAATTCACCCCTCCACTTT; CDR3aa: CASSQVDRRNSPLHF
j_gene: TRBJ1-2; abundance: few; v_gene: TRBV9; d_gene: NA; CDR3nt: TGTGCCAGCAGCGTAGTTGGTGGAATTGGCTACACCTTC; CDR3aa: CASSVVGGIGYTF
j_gene: TRBJ2-1; abundance: many; v_gene: TRBV18; d_gene: TRBD2; CDR3nt: TGTGCCAGCTCACCCCCTGGACTAGCGGGAGGTGAGCAGTTCTTC; CDR3aa: CASSPPGLAGGEQFF
j_gene: TRBJ2-7; abundance: once; v_gene: TRBV2; d_gene: NA; CDR3nt: TGTGCCAGCACCCGGACACTACAATACGAGCAGTACTTC; CDR3aa: CASTRTLQYEQYF
j_gene: TRBJ2-7; abundance: NA; v_gene: TRBV4-1; d_gene: TRBD2; CDR3nt: TGCGCCAGCAGCCAAAATCCTAGCGGGAGGACTTACGAGCAGTACTTC; CDR3aa: CASSQNPSGRTYEQYF
j_gene: TRBJ2-3; abundance: NA; v_gene: TRBV4-1; d_gene: NA; CDR3nt: TGCGCCAGCAGACGCGCCGGTGGAGGGGGTAGCACAGATACGCAGTATTTT; CDR3aa: CASRRAGGGGSTDTQYF
j_gene: TRBJ1-1; abundance: few; v_gene: TRBV29-1; d_gene: NA; CDR3nt: TGCAGCGTAGCAACCGGGACCGGCACTGAAGCTTTCTTT; CDR3aa: CSVATGTGTEAFF
j_gene: TRBJ2-1; abundance: NA; v_gene: TRBV25-1; d_gene: NA; CDR3nt: TGTGCCAGCAGTGAATCGGGGGGCCTCAGAAAAGGGAATGAGCAGTTCTTC; CDR3aa: CASSESGGLRKGNEQFF
j_gene: TRBJ2-6; abundance: NA; v_gene: TRBV2; d_gene: TRBD1; CDR3nt: TGTGCCAGCATTCCGGGACAGGGGAGATCTGGGGCCAACGTCCTGACTTTC; CDR3aa: CASIPGQGRSGANVLTF
j_gene: TRBJ2-3; abundance: once; v_gene: TRBV2; d_gene: TRBD2; CDR3nt: TGTGCCAGCAAGCGGGGAACTAGCACAGATACGCAGTATTTT; CDR3aa: CASKRGTSTDTQYF
j_gene: TRBJ2-3; abundance: NA; v_gene: TRBV4-2; d_gene: NA; CDR3nt: TGTGCCAGCAGCCAGGACACAGATACGCAGTATTTT; CDR3aa: CASSQDTDTQYF
j_gene: TRBJ2-5; abundance: few; v_gene: TRBV10-2; d_gene: TRBD2; CDR3nt: TGCGCCAGCAGTGATTCTAGCGGCAGGAAGACCCAGTACTTC; CDR3aa: CASSDSSGRKTQYF
j_gene: TRBJ2-2; abundance: few; v_gene: TRBV7-2; d_gene: TRBD2; CDR3nt: TGTGCCAGCAGCTATTTTTTTGGCGGGGGAACGAACACCGGGGAGCTGTTTTTT; CDR3aa: CASSYFFGGGTNTGELFF
j_gene: TRBJ2-1; abundance: NA; v_gene: TRBV10-2; d_gene: NA; CDR3nt: TGCGCCAGCAGTGAAGCCGCCTACAATGAGCAGTTCTTC; CDR3aa: CASSEAAYNEQFF
j_gene: TRBJ2-2; abundance: NA; v_gene: TRBV4-3; d_gene: TRBD2; CDR3nt: TGCGCCAGCAGCCAGCCACGGGGCGGGGGTAACACCGGGGAGCTGTTTTTT; CDR3aa: CASSQPRGGGNTGELFF
j_gene: TRBJ2-5; abundance: few; v_gene: TRBV7-2; d_gene: NA; CDR3nt: TGTGCCAGCAGCTTTCTCCCTGCGCGGTTCCAAGAGACCCAGTACTTC; CDR3aa: CASSFLPARFQETQYF
j_gene: TRBJ1-1; abundance: NA; v_gene: TRBV29-1; d_gene: NA; CDR3nt: TGCAGCGTTGAAGGGGGGCTTGGGACTGAAGCTTTCTTT; CDR3aa: CSVEGGLGTEAFF
j_gene: TRBJ2-1; abundance: few; v_gene: TRBV9; d_gene: TRBD1; CDR3nt: TGTGCCAGCAGCTTGACAGGGGGCCGTGAGTTGTTCTTC; CDR3aa: CASSLTGGRELFF
j_gene: TRBJ2-1; abundance: few; v_gene: TRBV9; d_gene: TRBD2; CDR3nt: TGTGCCAGCAGCGTTGGCGGGAGGGCCGTTGAGCAGTTCTTC; CDR3aa: CASSVGGRAVEQFF
j_gene: TRBJ1-5; abundance: few; v_gene: TRBV7-6; d_gene: NA; CDR3nt: TGTGCCAGCAGCTTGGGTCGTGGTGGGAATCAGCCCCAGCATTTT; CDR3aa: CASSLGRGGNQPQHF
j_gene: TRBJ2-3; abundance: NA; v_gene: TRBV7-8; d_gene: TRBD1; CDR3nt: TGTGCCAGCAGCTCCTGGACAGGGGGGGCAGATACGCAGTATTTT; CDR3aa: CASSSWTGGADTQYF